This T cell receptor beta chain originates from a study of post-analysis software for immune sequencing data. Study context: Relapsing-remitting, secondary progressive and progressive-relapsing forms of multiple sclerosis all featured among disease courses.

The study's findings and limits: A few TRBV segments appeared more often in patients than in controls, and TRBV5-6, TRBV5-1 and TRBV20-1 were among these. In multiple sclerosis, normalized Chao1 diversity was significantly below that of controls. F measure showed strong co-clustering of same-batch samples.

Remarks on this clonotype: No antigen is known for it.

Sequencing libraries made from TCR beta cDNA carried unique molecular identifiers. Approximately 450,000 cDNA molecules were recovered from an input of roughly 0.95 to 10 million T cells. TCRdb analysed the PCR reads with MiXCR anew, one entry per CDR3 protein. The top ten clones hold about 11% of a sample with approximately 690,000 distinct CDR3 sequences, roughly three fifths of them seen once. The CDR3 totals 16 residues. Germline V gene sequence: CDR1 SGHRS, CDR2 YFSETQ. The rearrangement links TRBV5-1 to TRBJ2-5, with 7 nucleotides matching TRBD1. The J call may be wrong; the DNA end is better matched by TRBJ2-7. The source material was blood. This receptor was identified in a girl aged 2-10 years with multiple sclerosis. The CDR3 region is CASSWDSSIYTYEQYF. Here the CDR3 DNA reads TGCGCCAGCAGCTGGGACAGCTCTATCTACACCTACGAGCAGTACTTC.